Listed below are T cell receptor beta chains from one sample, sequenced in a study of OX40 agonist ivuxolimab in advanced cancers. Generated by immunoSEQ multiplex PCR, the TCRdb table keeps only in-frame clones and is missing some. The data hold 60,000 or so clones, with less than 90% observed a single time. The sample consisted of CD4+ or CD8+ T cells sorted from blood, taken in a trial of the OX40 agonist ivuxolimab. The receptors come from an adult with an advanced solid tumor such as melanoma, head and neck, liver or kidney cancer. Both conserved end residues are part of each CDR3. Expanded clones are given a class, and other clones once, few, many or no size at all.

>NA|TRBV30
CALAGTSGSAPTDTQYF
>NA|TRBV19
CASTAHVNTEAFF
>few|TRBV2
CASSVTSVGFGETQYF
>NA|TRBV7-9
CASSDTASGANVLTF
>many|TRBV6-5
CASSYMTRTGELFF
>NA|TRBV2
CASSDRTGTFGEQYF
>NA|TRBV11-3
CASSSKTGGSTEAFF
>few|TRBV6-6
CASTGALSYNEQFF
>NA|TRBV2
CASSEVVFENTEAFF
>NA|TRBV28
CASTPVGAGEEQYF
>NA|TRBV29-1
CSVEGGRTNYGYTF
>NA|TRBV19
CASSIDQGRDSNQPQHF
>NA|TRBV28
CASSRGGYSNQPQHF
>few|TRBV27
CASSPLRNTGDTEAFF
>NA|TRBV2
CASSQRGGEQYF
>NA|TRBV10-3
CAINAGQGGPGEQYF
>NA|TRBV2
CASSEALGGNQPQHF
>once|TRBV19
CASRGGDSLTDTQYF
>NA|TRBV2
CASSAGTSGYEQYF
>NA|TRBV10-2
CASSDLLGESYEQYF
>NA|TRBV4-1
CASSPRSGAGVSEQFF
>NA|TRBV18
CASSPVRGQGGNTEAFF
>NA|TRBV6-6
CASSLPGETEAFF
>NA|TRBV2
CASSEGSAYGYTF
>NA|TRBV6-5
CASRTGLAGTDTQYF
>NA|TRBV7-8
CASSLPTLAGNYEQYF
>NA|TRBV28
CASSRDSNQPQHF
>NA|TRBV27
CASSLLGGPGLAGGPSQLEQYF